This section outlines one T cell receptor (beta chain) sequence together with its context. Its antigen is still unknown. This record comes from a study of CD8 T cells in ankylosing spondylitis. Regarding the study as a whole: The study identified a TCR beta motif of under 10 highly homologous variants that appeared characteristic of ankylosing spondylitis blood. Disease-linked clones were reportedly significantly enriched in matched ankylosing spondylitis synovial fluid.

Using its own MiXCR run on the 5' RACE reads, TCRdb lists one record per CDR3 protein. The sample consists of 700,000 to 850,000 distinct CDR3 sequences, 10% to 15% of them appearing once. V dropped 4 bases and J dropped 8 bases, with 8 bases sitting between them. Germline V gene sequence: CDR1 MDHEN, CDR2 SYDVKM. The CDR3 covers 11 residues. V gene TRBV28 combines with J gene TRBJ1-2, with no clear D. The sample consisted of blood, either unsorted or a sorted T cell fraction (not recorded which). This TCR was sampled from a male donor with ankylosing spondylitis. This CDR3 reads CASSSRRGYTF. The CDR3 coding sequence is TGTGCCAGCAGTTCCCGGCGAGGCTACACCTTC.